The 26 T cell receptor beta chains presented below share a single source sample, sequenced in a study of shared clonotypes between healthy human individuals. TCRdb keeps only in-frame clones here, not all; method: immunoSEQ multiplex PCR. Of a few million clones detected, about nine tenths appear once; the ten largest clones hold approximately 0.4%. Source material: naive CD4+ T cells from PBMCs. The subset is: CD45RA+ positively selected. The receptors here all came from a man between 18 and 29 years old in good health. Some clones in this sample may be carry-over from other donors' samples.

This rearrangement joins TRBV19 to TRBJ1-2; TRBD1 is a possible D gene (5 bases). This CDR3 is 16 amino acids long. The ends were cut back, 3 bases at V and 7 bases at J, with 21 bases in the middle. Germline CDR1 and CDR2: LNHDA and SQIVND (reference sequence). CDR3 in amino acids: CASSIPGGTHYSGYTF. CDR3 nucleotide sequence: TGTGCCAGTAGTATTCCGGGGGGAACCCACTACAGTGGCTACACCTTC. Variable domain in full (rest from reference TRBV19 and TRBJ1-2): DGGITQSPKYLFRKEGQNVTLSCEQNLNHDAMYWYRQDPGQGLRLIYYSQIVNDFQKGDIAEGYSVSREKKESFPLTVTSAQKNPTAFYLCASSIPGGTHYSGYTFGSGTRLTVV.

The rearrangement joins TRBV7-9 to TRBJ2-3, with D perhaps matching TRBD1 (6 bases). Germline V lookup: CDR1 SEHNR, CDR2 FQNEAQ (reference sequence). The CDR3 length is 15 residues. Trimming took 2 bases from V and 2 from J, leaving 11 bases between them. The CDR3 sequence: CASSLWDTFTDTQYF. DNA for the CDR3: TGTGCCAGCAGCTTATGGGACACCTTCACAGATACGCAGTATTTT.

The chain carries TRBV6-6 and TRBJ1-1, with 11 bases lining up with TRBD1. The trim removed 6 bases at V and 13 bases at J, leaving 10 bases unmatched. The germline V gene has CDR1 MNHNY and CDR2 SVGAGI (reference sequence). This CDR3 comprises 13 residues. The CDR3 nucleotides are TGTGCCAGCAGCACTATGAGAGGGACAGGGGGTTTCTTT. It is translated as CASSTMRGTGGFF.

This chain's CDR3 is CASSNSGTSGYNEQFF. The CDR3 nucleotides read TGTGCCAGCAGCAATTCCGGGACTAGCGGCTACAATGAGCAGTTCTTC. The rearrangement links TRBV9 to TRBJ2-1, with 11 bases fitting TRBD2. The trim removed 4 bases at V and 3 bases at J, leaving 6 bases unmatched. The germline V gene encodes CDR1 SGDLS and CDR2 YYNGEE. The CDR3 has 16 residues.

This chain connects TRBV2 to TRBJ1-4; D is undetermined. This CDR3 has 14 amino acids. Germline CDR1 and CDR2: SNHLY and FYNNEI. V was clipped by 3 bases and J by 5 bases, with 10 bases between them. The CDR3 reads CASSDDRSNEKLFF. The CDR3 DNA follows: TGTGCCAGCAGTGACGATAGATCCAATGAAAAACTGTTTTTT.

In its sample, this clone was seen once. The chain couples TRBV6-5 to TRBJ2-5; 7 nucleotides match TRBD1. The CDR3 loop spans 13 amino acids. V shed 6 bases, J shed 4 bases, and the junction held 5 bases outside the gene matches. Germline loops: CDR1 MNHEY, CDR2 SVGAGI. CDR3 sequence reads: CASRKPGGETQYF. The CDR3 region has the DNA TGTGCCAGCAGGAAACCAGGGGGAGAGACCCAGTACTTC.

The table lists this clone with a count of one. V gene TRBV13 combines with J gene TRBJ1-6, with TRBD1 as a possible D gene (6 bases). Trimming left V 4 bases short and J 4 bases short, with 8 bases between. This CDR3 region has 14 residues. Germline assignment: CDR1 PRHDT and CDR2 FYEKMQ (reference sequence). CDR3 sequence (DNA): TGTGCCAGCAGCTATCAGGGGTATAATTCACCCCTCCACTTT. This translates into CASSYQGYNSPLHF.

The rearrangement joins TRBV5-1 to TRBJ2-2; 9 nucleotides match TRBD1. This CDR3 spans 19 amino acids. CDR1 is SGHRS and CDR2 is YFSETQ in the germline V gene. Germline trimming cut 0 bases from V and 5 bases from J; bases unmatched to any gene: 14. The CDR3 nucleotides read TGCGCCAGCAGCTTGGTTGGGCCACCGGGACAGGGAGGGACCGGGGAGCTGTTTTTT. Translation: CASSLVGPPGQGGTGELFF.

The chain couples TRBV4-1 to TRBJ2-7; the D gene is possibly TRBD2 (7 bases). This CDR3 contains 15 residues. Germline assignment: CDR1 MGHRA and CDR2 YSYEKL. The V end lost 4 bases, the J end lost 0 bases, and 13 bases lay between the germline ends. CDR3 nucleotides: TGCGCCAGCAGCCCGAGGGGGGGTAGCTCCTACGAGCAGTACTTC. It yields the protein CASSPRGGSSYEQYF.

The CDR3 here is CASSFDRGWVGYGYTF. As DNA, the CDR3 is TGTGCCAGCAGCTTCGACAGGGGCTGGGTCGGCTATGGCTACACCTTC. This chain joins TRBV5-8 and TRBJ1-2; 8 nucleotides agree with TRBD1. CDR3 length: 16 residues. The V gene end was trimmed by 2 bases and the J gene end by 4 bases; junction bases not matched to a gene: 10. Germline V lookup: CDR1 SGHTS, CDR2 YDEGEE.

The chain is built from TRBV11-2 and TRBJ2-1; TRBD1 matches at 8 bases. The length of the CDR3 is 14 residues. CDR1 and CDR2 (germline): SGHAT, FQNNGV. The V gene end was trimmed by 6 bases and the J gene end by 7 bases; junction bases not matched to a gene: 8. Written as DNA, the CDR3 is TGTGCCAGCAGGCCGGACAGGGTCAGGAATGAGCAGTTCTTC. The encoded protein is CASRPDRVRNEQFF.

In DNA form, the CDR3 reads TGCGCCAGCAGCACCAAGAGTAGCGGGGGGGCAAATACGCAGTATTTT. Its protein is CASSTKSSGGANTQYF. This chain uses TRBV5-1 with TRBJ2-3, with 11 nucleotides matching TRBD2. V dropped 4 bases and J dropped 7; count of bases not matched to a gene: 11. The CDR3 extends over 16 amino acids. The V gene's germline CDR1 is SGHRS and CDR2 YFSETQ.

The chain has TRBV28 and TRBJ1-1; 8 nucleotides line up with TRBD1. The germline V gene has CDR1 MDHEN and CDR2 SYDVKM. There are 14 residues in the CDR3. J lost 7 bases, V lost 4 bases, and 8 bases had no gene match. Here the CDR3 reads CASSYQGATSEAFF. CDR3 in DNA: TGTGCCAGCAGTTATCAGGGGGCTACTAGTGAAGCTTTCTTT.

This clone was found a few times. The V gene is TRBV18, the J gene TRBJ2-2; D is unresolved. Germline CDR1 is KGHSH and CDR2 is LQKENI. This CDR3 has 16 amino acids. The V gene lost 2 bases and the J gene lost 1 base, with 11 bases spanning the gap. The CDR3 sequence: CASSPTIRGNTGELFF. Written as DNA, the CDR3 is TGTGCCAGCTCACCAACTATACGCGGGAACACCGGGGAGCTGTTTTTT. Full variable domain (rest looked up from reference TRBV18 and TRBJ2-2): NAGVMQNPRHLVRRRGQEARLRCSPMKGHSHVYWYRQLPEEGLKFMVYLQKENIIDESGMPKERFSAEFPKEGPSILRIQQVVRGDSAAYFCASSPTIRGNTGELFFGEGSRLTVL.

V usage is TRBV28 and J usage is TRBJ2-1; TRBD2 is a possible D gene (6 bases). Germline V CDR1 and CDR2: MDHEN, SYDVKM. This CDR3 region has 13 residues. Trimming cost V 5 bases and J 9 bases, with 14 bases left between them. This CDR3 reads CASSPTLGGEQFF. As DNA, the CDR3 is TGTGCCAGCAGTCCGACCCTGGGGGGTGAGCAGTTCTTC.

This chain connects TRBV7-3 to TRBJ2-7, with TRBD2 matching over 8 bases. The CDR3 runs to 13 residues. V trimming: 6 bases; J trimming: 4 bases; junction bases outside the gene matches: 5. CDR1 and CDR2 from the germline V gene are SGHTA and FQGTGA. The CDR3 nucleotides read TGTGCCAGCAGGCCTGGACTAGCTTACGAGCAGTACTTC. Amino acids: CASRPGLAYEQYF.

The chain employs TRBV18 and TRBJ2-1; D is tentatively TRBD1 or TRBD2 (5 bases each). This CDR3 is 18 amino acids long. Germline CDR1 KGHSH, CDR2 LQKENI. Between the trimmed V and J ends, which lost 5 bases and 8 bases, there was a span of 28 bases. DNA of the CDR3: TGTGCCAGCTCATCCCAAGGTCGCTCGGGGACCCCTCTTTATGAGCAGTTCTTC. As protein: CASSSQGRSGTPLYEQFF.

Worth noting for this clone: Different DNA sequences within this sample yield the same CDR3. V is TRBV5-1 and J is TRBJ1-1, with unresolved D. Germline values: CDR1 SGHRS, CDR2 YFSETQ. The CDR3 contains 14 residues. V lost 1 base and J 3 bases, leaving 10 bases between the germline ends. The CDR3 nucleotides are TGCGCCAGCAGCTTGACCGGGAGCGACACTGAAGCTTTCTTT. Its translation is CASSLTGSDTEAFF. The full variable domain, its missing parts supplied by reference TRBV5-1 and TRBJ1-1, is KAGVTQTPRYLIKTRGQQVTLSCSPISGHRSVSWYQQTPGQGLQFLFEYFSETQRNKGNFPGRFSGRQFSNSRSEMNVSTLELGDSALYLCASSLTGSDTEAFFGQGTRLTVV.

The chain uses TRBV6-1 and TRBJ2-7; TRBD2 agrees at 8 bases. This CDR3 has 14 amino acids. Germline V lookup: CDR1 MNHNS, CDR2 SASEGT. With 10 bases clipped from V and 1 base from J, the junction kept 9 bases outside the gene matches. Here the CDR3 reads CATREAGVSYEQYF. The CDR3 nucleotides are TGTGCCACCCGAGAAGCGGGAGTGTCCTACGAGCAGTACTTC.

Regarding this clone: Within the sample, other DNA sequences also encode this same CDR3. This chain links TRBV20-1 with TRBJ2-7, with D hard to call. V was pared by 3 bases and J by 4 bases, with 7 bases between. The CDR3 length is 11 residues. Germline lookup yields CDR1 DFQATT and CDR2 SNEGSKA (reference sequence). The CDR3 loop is CSASRSYEQYF. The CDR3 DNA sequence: TGCAGTGCTAGTCGTTCTTACGAGCAGTACTTC.

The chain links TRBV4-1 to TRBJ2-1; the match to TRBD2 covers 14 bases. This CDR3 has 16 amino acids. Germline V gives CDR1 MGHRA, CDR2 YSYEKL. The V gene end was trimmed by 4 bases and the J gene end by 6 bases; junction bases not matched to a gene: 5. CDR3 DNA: TGCGCCAGCAGCCTCGGACTAGCGGGAGGAGGCAATGAGCAGTTCTTC. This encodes CASSLGLAGGGNEQFF.

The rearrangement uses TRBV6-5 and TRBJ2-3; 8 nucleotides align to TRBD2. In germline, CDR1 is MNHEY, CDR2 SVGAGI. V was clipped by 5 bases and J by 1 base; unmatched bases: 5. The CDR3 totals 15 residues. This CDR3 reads CASSISGMGTDTQYF. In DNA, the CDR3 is TGTGCCAGCAGTATTAGCGGGATGGGCACAGATACGCAGTATTTT.

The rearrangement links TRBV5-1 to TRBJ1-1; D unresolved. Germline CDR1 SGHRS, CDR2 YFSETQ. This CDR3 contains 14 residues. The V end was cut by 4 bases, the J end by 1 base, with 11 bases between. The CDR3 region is CASSQQSANTEAFF. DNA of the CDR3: TGCGCCAGCAGCCAACAGTCAGCGAACACTGAAGCTTTCTTT.

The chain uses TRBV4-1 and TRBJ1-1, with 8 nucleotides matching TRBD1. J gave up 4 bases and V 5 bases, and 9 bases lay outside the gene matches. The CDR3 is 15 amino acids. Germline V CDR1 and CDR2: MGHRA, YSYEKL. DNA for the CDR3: TGCGCCAGCAGCGGCCAGGGGGCCAGGGGCACTGAAGCTTTCTTT. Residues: CASSGQGARGTEAFF.

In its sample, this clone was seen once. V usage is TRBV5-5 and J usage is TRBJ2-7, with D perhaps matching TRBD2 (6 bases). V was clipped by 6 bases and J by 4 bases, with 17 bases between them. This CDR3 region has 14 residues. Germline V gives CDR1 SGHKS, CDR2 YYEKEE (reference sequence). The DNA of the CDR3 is TGTGCCAGCACTACCGGGACTCGGGGTTACGAGCAGTACTTC. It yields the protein CASTTGTRGYEQYF.

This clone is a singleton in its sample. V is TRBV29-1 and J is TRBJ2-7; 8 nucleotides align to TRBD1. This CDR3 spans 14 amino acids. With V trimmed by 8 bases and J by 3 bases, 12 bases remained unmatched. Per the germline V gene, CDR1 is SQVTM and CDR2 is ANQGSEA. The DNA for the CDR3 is TGCAGCATATCTAGAGGACAGGGCGTCTACGAGCAGTACTTC. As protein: CSISRGQGVYEQYF.